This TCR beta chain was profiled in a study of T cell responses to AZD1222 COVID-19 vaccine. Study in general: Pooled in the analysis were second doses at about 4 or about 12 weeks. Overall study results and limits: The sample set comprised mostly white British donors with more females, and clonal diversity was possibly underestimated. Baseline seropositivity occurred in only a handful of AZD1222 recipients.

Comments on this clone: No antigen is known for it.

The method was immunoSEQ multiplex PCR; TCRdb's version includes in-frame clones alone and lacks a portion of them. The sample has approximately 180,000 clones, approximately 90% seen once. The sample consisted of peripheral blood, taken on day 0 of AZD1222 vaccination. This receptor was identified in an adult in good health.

DNA for the CDR3: TGTGCCAGTAGCACACAGGGTTCAGAGACCCAGTACTTC. Amino acid sequence: CASSTQGSETQYF. This rearrangement joins TRBV19 to TRBJ2-5, with D perhaps TRBD1 (6 bases). CDR1 and CDR2 (germline): LNHDA, SQIVND (reference sequence). The CDR3 is 13 residues long. V was clipped by 6 bases and J by 4 bases, with 12 bases between them.